The entry below gives a single T cell receptor beta chain sequence along with its context. Other nucleotide sequences from this sample produce the same CDR3. The source of the sample is a study of blood T cell repertoires in COVID-19. Study context: Samples taken during acute and convalescent COVID-19 were collected in the United States, Italy and Spain. T cells, B-cell-depleted T cells, or PBMCs supplied cDNA or gDNA.

CDR3 length equals 13 residues. V shed 5 bases and J shed 1 base, with 8 bases lying between them. Germline assignment: CDR1 SGHTA and CDR2 FQGNSA. Authors' processing steps: Nucleated cell counts were estimated from reference gene primer amplification. The table came from immunoSEQ multiplex PCR; TCRdb's copy has only in-frame clones and leaves some out. The V and J calls and clone size come from that table; D and trimming were worked out from the DNA. The sample has roughly 230,000 clones; 83% are singletons. This sequence joins TRBV7-2 and TRBJ1-1; no clear D gene. This receptor was obtained from a man aged 35 to 55 with active or convalescent COVID-19. The specimen was peripheral blood. The CDR3 DNA reads TGTGCCAGCAGCACCCAGGAGAACACTGAAGCTTTCTTT. This sequence encodes CASSTQENTEAFF.